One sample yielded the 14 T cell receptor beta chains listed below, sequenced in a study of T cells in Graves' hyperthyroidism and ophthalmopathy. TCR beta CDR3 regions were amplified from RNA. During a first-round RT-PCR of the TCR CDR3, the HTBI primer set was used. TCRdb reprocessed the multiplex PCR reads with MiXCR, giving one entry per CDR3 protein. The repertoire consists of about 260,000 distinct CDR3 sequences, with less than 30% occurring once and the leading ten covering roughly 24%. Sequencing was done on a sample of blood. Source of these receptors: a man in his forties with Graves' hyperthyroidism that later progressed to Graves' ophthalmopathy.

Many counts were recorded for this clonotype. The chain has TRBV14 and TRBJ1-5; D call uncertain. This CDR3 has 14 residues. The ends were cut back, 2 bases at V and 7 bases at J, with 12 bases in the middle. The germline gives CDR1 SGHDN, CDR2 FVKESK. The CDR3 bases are TGTGCCAGCAGCCAAAGGGTTCCCAGCCAGCCCCAGCATTTT. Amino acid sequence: CASSQRVPSQPQHF.

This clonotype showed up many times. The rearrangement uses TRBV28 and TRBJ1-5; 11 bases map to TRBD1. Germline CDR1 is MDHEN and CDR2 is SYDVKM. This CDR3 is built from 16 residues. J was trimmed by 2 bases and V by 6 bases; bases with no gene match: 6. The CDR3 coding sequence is TGTGCCAGCAGACCAAGGGGACAGGGGGGCAATCAGCCCCAGCATTTT. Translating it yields CASRPRGQGGNQPQHF.

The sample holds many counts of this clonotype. CDR3 residues: CATSDWGTQYF. The CDR3 nucleotides are TGTGCCACCAGTGATTGGGGGACTCAGTACTTC. This rearrangement joins TRBV24-1 to TRBJ2-7, with a possible D match to TRBD2 (6 bases). The V and J ends lost 2 bases and 10 bases respectively, with 8 bases between them. Germline CDR1 reads KGHDR; CDR2 reads SFDVKD. The CDR3 consists of 11 residues.

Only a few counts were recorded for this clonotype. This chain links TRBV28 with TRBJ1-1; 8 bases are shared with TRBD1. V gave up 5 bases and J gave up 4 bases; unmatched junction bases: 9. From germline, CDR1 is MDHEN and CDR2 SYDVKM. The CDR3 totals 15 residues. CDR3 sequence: CASSTNYRGGTEAFF. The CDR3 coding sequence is TGTGCCAGCAGTACCAACTACAGGGGGGGCACTGAAGCTTTCTTT.

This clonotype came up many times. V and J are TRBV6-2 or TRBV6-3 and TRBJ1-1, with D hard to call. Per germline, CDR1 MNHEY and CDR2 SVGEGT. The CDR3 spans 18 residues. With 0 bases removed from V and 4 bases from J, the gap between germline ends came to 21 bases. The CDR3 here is CASSYSPPAPMSGTEAFF. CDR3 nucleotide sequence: TGTGCCAGCAGTTACTCGCCCCCGGCCCCTATGTCGGGCACTGAAGCTTTCTTT.

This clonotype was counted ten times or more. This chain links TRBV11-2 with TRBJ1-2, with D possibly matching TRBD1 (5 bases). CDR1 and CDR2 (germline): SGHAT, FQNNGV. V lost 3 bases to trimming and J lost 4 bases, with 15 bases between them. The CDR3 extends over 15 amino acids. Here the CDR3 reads CASSFTSGATYGYTF. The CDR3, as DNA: TGTGCCAGCAGCTTTACCTCCGGGGCCACCTATGGCTACACCTTC.

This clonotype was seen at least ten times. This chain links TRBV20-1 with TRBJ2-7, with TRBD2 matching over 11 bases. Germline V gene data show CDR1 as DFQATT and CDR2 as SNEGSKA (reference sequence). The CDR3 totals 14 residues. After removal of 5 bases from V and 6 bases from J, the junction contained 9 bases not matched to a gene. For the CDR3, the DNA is TGCAGTGCTCGCATAACTAGCGGGAGCAGCGAGCAGTACTTC. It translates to CSARITSGSSEQYF.

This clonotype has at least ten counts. The CDR3 loop reads CASSRGGGAYEQYF. The CDR3 DNA sequence: TGTGCCAGCAGTCGCGGGGGAGGGGCCTACGAGCAGTACTTC. The chain recombines TRBV28 with TRBJ2-7; 7 nucleotides agree with TRBD2. The J segment lost 2 bases and the V segment lost 5 bases, leaving 6 bases of the junction unmatched. The CDR3 runs to 14 residues. Germline V gene data show CDR1 as MDHEN and CDR2 as SYDVKM.

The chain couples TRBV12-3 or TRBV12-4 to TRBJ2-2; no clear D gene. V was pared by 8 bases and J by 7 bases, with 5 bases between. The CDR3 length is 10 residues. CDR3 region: CASFGGELFF. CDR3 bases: TGTGCCAGCTTCGGCGGGGAGCTGTTTTTT.

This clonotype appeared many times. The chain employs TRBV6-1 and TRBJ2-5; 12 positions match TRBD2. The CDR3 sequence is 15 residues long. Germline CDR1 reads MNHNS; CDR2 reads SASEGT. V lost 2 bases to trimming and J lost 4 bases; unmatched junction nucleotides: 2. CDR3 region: CASSEPGLAGETQYF. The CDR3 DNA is TGTGCCAGCAGTGAACCGGGACTAGCGGGAGAGACCCAGTACTTC.

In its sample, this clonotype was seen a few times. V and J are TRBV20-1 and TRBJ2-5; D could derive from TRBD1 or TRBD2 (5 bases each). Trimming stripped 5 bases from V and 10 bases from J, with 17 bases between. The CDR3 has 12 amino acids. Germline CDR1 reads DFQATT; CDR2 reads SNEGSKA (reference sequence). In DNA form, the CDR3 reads TGCAGTGCTCCCGCTCGAGGGGATAGCCAGTACTTC. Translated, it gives CSAPARGDSQYF.

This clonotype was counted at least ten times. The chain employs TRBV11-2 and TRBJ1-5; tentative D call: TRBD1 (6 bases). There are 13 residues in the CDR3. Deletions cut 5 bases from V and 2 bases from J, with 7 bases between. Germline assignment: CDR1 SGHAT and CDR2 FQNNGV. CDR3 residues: CASSRTGNQPQHF. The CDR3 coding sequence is TGTGCCAGCAGCCGGACAGGCAATCAGCCCCAGCATTTT.

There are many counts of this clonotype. The CDR3 loop is CASRPGQGGQYF. DNA for the CDR3: TGTGCCAGCAGGCCCGGACAGGGCGGGCAGTACTTC. The V gene is TRBV6-5, the J gene TRBJ2-7, with 8 bases fitting TRBD1. Germline CDR1 MNHEY, CDR2 SVGAGI. V lost 6 bases, J lost 9 bases, and 7 bases stayed unmatched. CDR3 length: 12 residues.

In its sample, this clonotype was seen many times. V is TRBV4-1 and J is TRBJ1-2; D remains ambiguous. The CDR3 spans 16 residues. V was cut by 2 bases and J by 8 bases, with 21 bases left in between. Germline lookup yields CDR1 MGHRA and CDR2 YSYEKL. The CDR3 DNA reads TGCGCCAGCAGCCAATCTCTTTTGTACGCCCCGGAAGGCTACACCTTC. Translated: CASSQSLLYAPEGYTF.